The 30 T cell receptor beta chains below come from one sample, sequenced in a study of a mutant IDH1 vaccine in newly diagnosed glioma. This sample's time point: baseline, week 1 (first vaccination visit). Treatment of the sample: pre-vaccination baseline after standard-of-care therapy. Sequenced by immunoSEQ multiplex PCR; TCRdb stores in-frame clones only, minus some. This sample has approximately 70,000 clones; around 79% occur once, and the top ten carry 8.2%. The sequences come from PBMCs, collected from a glioma patient treated with radiotherapy, temozolomide or both. The receptors stem from a man over 45 with glioma.

This clone came up a few times. The chain couples TRBV19 to TRBJ2-6; D is ambiguous. Germline CDR1 reads LNHDA; CDR2 reads SQIVND (reference sequence). The length of the CDR3 is 15 residues. Trimming left V 2 bases short and J 0 bases short, with 5 bases between. The chain's CDR3 is CASSILYSGANVLTF. The CDR3 region has the DNA TGTGCCAGTAGTATACTGTACTCTGGGGCCAACGTCCTGACTTTC.

The chain combines TRBV6-4 with TRBJ2-6; 9 nucleotides line up with TRBD2. Germline trimming cut 2 bases from V and 13 bases from J; bases unmatched to any gene: 6. This CDR3 comprises 14 residues. The V gene's germline CDR1 is MRHNA and CDR2 SNTAGT. The CDR3 loop is CASSDGPSGDVLTF. DNA of the CDR3: TGTGCCAGCAGTGACGGGCCTAGCGGGGATGTCCTGACTTTC.

The chain links TRBV6-6 to TRBJ1-5; D remains ambiguous. The CDR3 length is 14 residues. V was cut by 7 bases and J by 6 bases, with 16 bases left in between. Germline V gives CDR1 MNHNY, CDR2 SVGAGI (reference sequence). The CDR3 nucleotides are TGTGCCAGCATCCCCCCCGGGGTACGTCAGCCCCAGCATTTT. It specifies CASIPPGVRQPQHF.

This chain connects TRBV30 to TRBJ1-6, with D maybe TRBD1 (5 bases). The germline V gene encodes CDR1 GTSNPN and CDR2 SVGIG (reference sequence). Trimming took 0 bases from V and 9 from J, leaving 18 bases between them. The CDR3 covers 16 residues. CDR3 nucleotide sequence: TGTGCCTGGAGTGTAGGGTTCGGGGGAGATGGTTCACCCCTCCACTTT. Translation: CAWSVGFGGDGSPLHF.

The chain couples TRBV11-2 to TRBJ1-6, with 9 nucleotides matching TRBD1. Germline V gene data show CDR1 as SGHAT and CDR2 as FQNNGV. V shed 5 bases and J 6 bases; nucleotides not matched to a gene: 8. The CDR3 consists of 16 residues. CDR3 sequence reads: CASSPAPGQGNSPLHF. The CDR3, as DNA: TGTGCCAGCAGCCCGGCACCGGGACAGGGTAATTCACCCCTCCACTTT.

The V and J genes are TRBV19 and TRBJ1-1; weak D call: TRBD1 (5 bases). Germline CDR1 is LNHDA and CDR2 is SQIVND (reference sequence). CDR3 length: 14 residues. Trimming left V 1 base short and J 1 base short, with 7 bases between. The CDR3 bases are TGTGCCAGTAGTATAGCAGGGAGGAACACTGAAGCTTTCTTT. As protein: CASSIAGRNTEAFF.

This clone was found once. The CDR3 loop reads CASSLGAGPTDTQYF. CDR3 bases: TGTGCCAGCAGCTTAGGGGCAGGGCCCACAGATACGCAGTATTTT. The chain recombines TRBV7-2 with TRBJ2-3, with a tentative D call TRBD1 (5 bases). CDR3 length: 15 residues. The ends were cut back, 1 base at V and 2 bases at J, with 10 bases in the middle. CDR1 SGHTA and CDR2 FQGNSA come from the germline V gene.

In regard to this clone: Within the sample, other DNA sequences also encode this same CDR3. The chain is built from TRBV30 and TRBJ1-4; D unclear. The germline CDR1 and CDR2 sequences are GTSNPN and SVGIG (reference sequence). The CDR3 spans 11 residues. Trimming cost V 3 bases and J 4 bases, with 3 bases left between them. The CDR3 DNA sequence: TGTGCCTGGAGCAGTAATGAAAAACTGTTTTTT. Protein: CAWSSNEKLFF.

The J gene is TRBJ1-1, the V gene TRBV5-4; D may be TRBD1 (6 bases). The germline gives CDR1 SGHNT, CDR2 YYREEE (reference sequence). Trimming stripped 4 bases from V and 6 bases from J, with 13 bases between. The CDR3 is made up of 13 amino acids. The CDR3: CASSLAGVPEAFF. For the CDR3, the DNA is TGTGCCAGCAGCCTTGCAGGGGTCCCTGAAGCTTTCTTT.

The chain carries TRBV6-1 and TRBJ2-2, with D maybe TRBD2 (5 bases). Per the germline V gene, CDR1 is MNHNS and CDR2 is SASEGT. The CDR3 sequence is 15 residues long. V lost 2 bases, J lost 5 bases, and 12 bases lay in between. Written as DNA, the CDR3 is TGTGCCAGCAGTGAACATGGACTCCTGACCGGGGAGCTGTTTTTT. Translated, it gives CASSEHGLLTGELFF.

In its sample, this clone is medium-sized. Other nucleotide sequences in the sample specify the same CDR3. The chain employs TRBV6-6 and TRBJ1-1; possible D gene TRBD1, 6 bases. CDR3 length: 13 amino acids. Germline V lookup: CDR1 MNHNY, CDR2 SVGAGI (reference sequence). Trimming took off 8 bases at V and 1 base at J, with 11 bases between the two ends. CDR3 nucleotide sequence: TGTGCCAGCCGACCCAGGGGGAACACTGAAGCTTTCTTT. Encoded protein: CASRPRGNTEAFF.

The V call is TRBV19, the J call TRBJ2-5; 7 bases fit TRBD2. The CDR3 is 14 amino acids. After removal of 0 bases from V and 6 bases from J, the junction contained 4 bases not matched to a gene. The germline V gene encodes CDR1 LNHDA and CDR2 SQIVND (reference sequence). The CDR3 DNA is TGTGCCAGTAGTATAGAGGGAGGGGATAAGACCCAGTACTTC. The encoded protein is CASSIEGGDKTQYF.

This clone was found a few times. The rearrangement links TRBV9 to TRBJ2-3, with D perhaps matching TRBD2 (6 bases). Germline V gives CDR1 SGDLS, CDR2 YYNGEE. V was cut by 6 bases and J by 0 bases, with 11 bases left in between. The CDR3 sequence is 14 residues long. CDR3 in DNA: TGTGCCAGCACCCGAGGGACTAGCACAGATACGCAGTATTTT. Translation gives CASTRGTSTDTQYF.

The chain recombines TRBV30 with TRBJ2-5; a weak D match, TRBD2 (5 bases). V lost 3 bases and J 1 base, leaving 9 bases between the germline ends. Germline V CDR1 and CDR2: GTSNPN, SVGIG (reference sequence). CDR3 length: 13 amino acids. The CDR3 sequence is CAWRRSGQETQYF. The CDR3 DNA follows: TGTGCCTGGAGGCGGAGCGGCCAAGAGACCCAGTACTTC.

The rearrangement links TRBV10-3 to TRBJ2-3; D might be TRBD1 (6 bases). V was cut by 2 bases and J by 2 bases, with 20 bases left in between. This CDR3 is built from 18 residues. CDR1 ENHRY and CDR2 SYGVKD come from the germline V gene. The CDR3 loop is CAISEPPGAGVLTDTQYF. The CDR3 DNA reads as TGTGCCATCAGTGAGCCCCCTGGGGCAGGGGTACTCACAGATACGCAGTATTTT.

V gene TRBV19 combines with J gene TRBJ1-6, with TRBD1 matching 9 bases. The CDR3 sequence is 15 residues long. Losses at the gene ends were 0 bases for V and 10 bases for J; bases not matched to a gene: 4. The germline gives CDR1 LNHDA, CDR2 SQIVND (reference sequence). In nucleotides, the CDR3 is TGTGCCAGTAGTATAGAAGGACAGGGGAAGTCACCCCTCCACTTT. Amino acids: CASSIEGQGKSPLHF.

The chain joins TRBV5-1 to TRBJ1-2, with a possible D match to TRBD1 (5 bases). The CDR3 contains 14 residues. V dropped 4 bases and J dropped 8 bases, with 18 bases sitting between them. Germline CDR1 is SGHRS and CDR2 is YFSETQ. The CDR3 DNA sequence: TGCGCCAGCAGCCAGAACCAGGGAAATTGGGGCTACACCTTC. Translation gives CASSQNQGNWGYTF.

This chain connects TRBV7-2 to TRBJ2-3; possibly TRBD2 for D (5 bases). Germline CDR1 reads SGHTA; CDR2 reads FQGNSA. Trimming pared 2 bases from V and 2 bases from J, leaving 11 bases between. The CDR3 has 15 residues. The CDR3 DNA sequence: TGTGCCAGCAGCTTACAGGACTTTTACACAGATACGCAGTATTTT. Its protein is CASSLQDFYTDTQYF.

The chain joins TRBV2 to TRBJ1-2, with D hard to call. V was clipped by 6 bases and J by 5 bases, with 16 bases between them. Germline CDR1 and CDR2: SNHLY and FYNNEI. The CDR3 has 14 residues. Here the CDR3 DNA reads TGTGCCAGCAGCTTTGACCGGTCTGGATATGGCTACACCTTC. The encoded protein is CASSFDRSGYGYTF.

The V and J genes are TRBV9 and TRBJ1-2; D is perhaps TRBD1 (6 bases). Germline V gives CDR1 SGDLS, CDR2 YYNGEE. Trimming stripped 3 bases from V and 4 bases from J, with 10 bases between. This CDR3 spans 13 amino acids. CDR3 sequence reads: CASSDTGPYGYTF. CDR3 nucleotide sequence: TGTGCCAGCAGCGATACAGGGCCCTATGGCTACACCTTC.

V gene TRBV9 combines with J gene TRBJ2-7; 7 bases match TRBD1. Losses at the gene ends were 0 bases for V and 3 bases for J; bases not matched to a gene: 6. CDR1 is SGDLS and CDR2 is YYNGEE in the germline V gene. The CDR3 sequence is 15 residues long. Here the CDR3 reads CASSVGEGGFYEQYF. CDR3 bases: TGTGCCAGCAGCGTAGGGGAAGGGGGCTTCTACGAGCAGTACTTC.

The CDR3 here is CASSQDTFTGELFF. The DNA for the CDR3 is TGCGCCAGCAGCCAAGATACGTTCACCGGGGAGCTGTTTTTT. The rearrangement joins TRBV4-1 to TRBJ2-2, with D unclear. Germline values: CDR1 MGHRA, CDR2 YSYEKL. Trimming took 0 bases from V and 4 from J, leaving 6 bases between them. CDR3 length: 14 amino acids.

The chain recombines TRBV30 with TRBJ2-1; possibly TRBD1 or TRBD2 for D (5 bases each). CDR3 length: 15 amino acids. Germline V CDR1 and CDR2: GTSNPN, SVGIG (reference sequence). V lost 7 bases to trimming and J lost 7 bases, with 23 bases between them. CDR3 in amino acids: CAFNAGTSLWNEQFF. In DNA, the CDR3 is TGTGCCTTTAATGCCGGGACGAGCCTTTGGAATGAGCAGTTCTTC.

This clone was observed once. V is TRBV2 and J is TRBJ1-4; 11 bases align to TRBD1. J was trimmed by 5 bases and V by 6 bases; bases with no gene match: 2. The germline CDR1 and CDR2 sequences are SNHLY and FYNNEI. This CDR3 region has 14 residues. CDR3 sequence: CASRGQGGNEKLFF. In nucleotides, the CDR3 is TGTGCCAGCAGGGGACAGGGGGGAAATGAAAAACTGTTTTTT.

The chain carries TRBV9 and TRBJ2-7, with 7 bases that match TRBD2. Trimming at V came to 2 bases and at J to 1 base, leaving 9 bases not matched to a gene. Per the germline V gene, CDR1 is SGDLS and CDR2 is YYNGEE. The CDR3 consists of 16 residues. The CDR3 here is CASSVSPGLSSYEQYF. CDR3 nucleotides: TGTGCCAGCAGCGTGTCGCCGGGACTATCGTCCTACGAGCAGTACTTC.

The J gene is TRBJ1-2, the V gene TRBV29-1, with 8 bases aligning to TRBD1. Unmatched junction bases numbered 10, after V lost 4 bases and J lost 0 bases. CDR1 and CDR2 from the germline V gene are SQVTM and ANQGSEA. This CDR3 has 16 amino acids. As DNA, the CDR3 is TGCAGCGTTGGCGGGACAGGAGTCCAATCTAACTATGGCTACACCTTC. The encoded protein is CSVGGTGVQSNYGYTF.

The CDR3 DNA reads as TGTGCCAGCAGCTTTGGCTTCTACTCCTACGAGCAGTACTTC. This encodes CASSFGFYSYEQYF. This chain joins TRBV5-6 and TRBJ2-7; D is ambiguous. V lost 2 bases and J lost 0, with 9 bases in between. This CDR3 comprises 14 residues. CDR1 and CDR2 (germline): SGHDT, YYEEEE.

CDR3 sequence reads: CASSLALRPYSGNTIYF. DNA for the CDR3: TGCGCCAGCAGCTTGGCCCTCCGGCCCTACTCTGGAAACACCATATATTTT. The rearrangement uses TRBV5-1 and TRBJ1-3; no clear D gene. The CDR3 consists of 17 residues. Germline CDR1 and CDR2: SGHRS and YFSETQ. Deletions cut 0 bases from V and 0 bases from J, with 13 bases between. Full variable domain (remainder filled in from reference TRBV5-1 and TRBJ1-3): KAGVTQTPRYLIKTRGQQVTLSCSPISGHRSVSWYQQTPGQGLQFLFEYFSETQRNKGNFPGRFSGRQFSNSRSEMNVSTLELGDSALYLCASSLALRPYSGNTIYFGEGSWLTVV.

The chain uses TRBV5-1 and TRBJ1-2; 12 bases agree with TRBD1. V lost 5 bases and J lost 4; bases outside the gene matches: 9. This CDR3 has 16 residues. Germline CDR1 and CDR2: SGHRS and YFSETQ. The CDR3 sequence: CASRTGTGGEGYGYTF. In DNA form, the CDR3 reads TGCGCCAGCAGGACCGGGACAGGGGGCGAGGGCTATGGCTACACCTTC.

This clone has just a few counts. The J gene is TRBJ1-2, the V gene TRBV9, with 7 nucleotides matching TRBD1. The V segment lost 0 bases and the J segment 1 base; nucleotides outside the gene matches: 9. Germline V gives CDR1 SGDLS, CDR2 YYNGEE. The CDR3 has 17 amino acids. This CDR3 reads CASSVERGTGVNYGYTF. CDR3 nucleotides: TGTGCCAGCAGCGTAGAAAGGGGAACAGGGGTTAACTATGGCTACACCTTC. Variable domain in full (rest from reference TRBV9 and TRBJ1-2): DSGVTQTPKHLITATGQRVTLRCSPRSGDLSVYWYQQSLDQGLQFLIQYYNGEERAKGNILERFSAQQFPDLHSELNLSSLELGDSALYFCASSVERGTGVNYGYTFGSGTRLTVV.